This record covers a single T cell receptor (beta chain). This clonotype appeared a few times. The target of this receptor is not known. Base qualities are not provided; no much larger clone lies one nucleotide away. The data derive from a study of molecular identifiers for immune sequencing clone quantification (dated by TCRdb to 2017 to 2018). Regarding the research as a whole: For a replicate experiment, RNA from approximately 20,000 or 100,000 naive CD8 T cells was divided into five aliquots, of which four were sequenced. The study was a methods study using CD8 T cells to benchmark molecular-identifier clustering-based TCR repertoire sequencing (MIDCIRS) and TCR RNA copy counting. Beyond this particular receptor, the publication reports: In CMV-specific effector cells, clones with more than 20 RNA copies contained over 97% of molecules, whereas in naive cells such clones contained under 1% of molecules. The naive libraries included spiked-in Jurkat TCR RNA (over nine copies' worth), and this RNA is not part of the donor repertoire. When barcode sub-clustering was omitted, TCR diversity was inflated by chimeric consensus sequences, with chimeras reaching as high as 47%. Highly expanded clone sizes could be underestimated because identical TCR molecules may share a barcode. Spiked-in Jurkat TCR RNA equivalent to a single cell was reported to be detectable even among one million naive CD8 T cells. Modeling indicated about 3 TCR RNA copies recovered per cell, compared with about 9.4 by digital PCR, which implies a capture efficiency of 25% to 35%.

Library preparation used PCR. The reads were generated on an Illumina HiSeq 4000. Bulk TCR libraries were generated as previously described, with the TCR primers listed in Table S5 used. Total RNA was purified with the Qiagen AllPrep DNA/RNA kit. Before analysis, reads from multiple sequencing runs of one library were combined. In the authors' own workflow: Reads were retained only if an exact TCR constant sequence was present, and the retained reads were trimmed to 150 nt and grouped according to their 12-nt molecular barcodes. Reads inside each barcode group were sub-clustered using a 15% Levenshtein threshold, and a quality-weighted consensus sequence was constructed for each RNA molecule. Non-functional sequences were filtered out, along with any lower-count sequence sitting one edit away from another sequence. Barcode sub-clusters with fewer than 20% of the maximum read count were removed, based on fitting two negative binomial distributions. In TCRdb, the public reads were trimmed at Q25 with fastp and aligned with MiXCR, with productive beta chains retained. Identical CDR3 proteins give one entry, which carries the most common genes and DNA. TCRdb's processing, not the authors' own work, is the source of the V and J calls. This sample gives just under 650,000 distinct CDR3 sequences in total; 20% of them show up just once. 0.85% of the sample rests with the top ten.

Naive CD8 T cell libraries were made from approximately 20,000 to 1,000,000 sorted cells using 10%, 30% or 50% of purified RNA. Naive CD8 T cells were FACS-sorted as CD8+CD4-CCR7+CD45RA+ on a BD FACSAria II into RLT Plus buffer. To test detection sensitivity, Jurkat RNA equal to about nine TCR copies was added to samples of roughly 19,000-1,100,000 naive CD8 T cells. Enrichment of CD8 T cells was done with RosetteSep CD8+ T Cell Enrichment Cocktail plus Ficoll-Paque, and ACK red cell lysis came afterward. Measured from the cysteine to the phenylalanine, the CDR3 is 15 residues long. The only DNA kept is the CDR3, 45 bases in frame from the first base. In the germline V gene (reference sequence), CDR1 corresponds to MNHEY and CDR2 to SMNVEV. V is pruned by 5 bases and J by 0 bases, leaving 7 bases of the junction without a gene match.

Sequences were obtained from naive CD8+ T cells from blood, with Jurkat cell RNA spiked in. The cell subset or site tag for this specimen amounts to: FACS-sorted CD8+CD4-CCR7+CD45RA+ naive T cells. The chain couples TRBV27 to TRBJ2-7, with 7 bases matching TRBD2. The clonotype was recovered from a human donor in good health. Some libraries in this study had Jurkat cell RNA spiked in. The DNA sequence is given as TGTGCCAGCAGTCAACTAGCGACACCCTCCTACGAGCAGTACTTC. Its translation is CASSQLATPSYEQYF.